This T cell receptor beta chain was observed in a study of blood T cell repertoires in COVID-19. Original analysis: From reference gene primer amplification, estimates of nucleated cell counts were derived. TCRdb's table, derived via immunoSEQ multiplex PCR, lists solely in-frame clones and lacks some. The V and J calls and clone size come from that table; D and trimming were worked out from the DNA. Among some 170,000 clones, roughly 79% were seen once, and the ten largest hold approximately 27%. This CDR3 is built from 16 residues. Germline CDR1 reads MGHDK; CDR2 reads SYGVNS. Between the trimmed V and J ends, which lost 1 base and 3 bases, there was a span of 13 bases.

This TCR was recovered from a woman in her 70s with acute or convalescent COVID-19. Sequencing input: peripheral blood. The chain joins TRBV25-1 to TRBJ2-1; possibly TRBD1 for D (5 bases). As DNA, the CDR3 is TGTGCCAGCAGTGAATTTCAAGGACACAACTACAATGAGCAGTTCTTC. Translated, it gives CASSEFQGHNYNEQFF. Variable domain in full (rest from reference TRBV25-1 and TRBJ2-1): EADIYQTPRYLVIGTGKKITLECSQTMGHDKMYWYQQDPGMELHLIHYSYGVNSTEKGDLSSESTVSRIRTEHFPLTLESARPSHTSQYLCASSEFQGHNYNEQFFGPGTRLTVL.